This T cell receptor (beta chain) came from a study of neoadjuvant nivolumab and ipilimumab in lung cancer. Germline V gene sequence: CDR1 SGHRS, CDR2 YFSETQ. This CDR3 is built from 13 residues. Deletions cut 1 base from V and 8 bases from J, with 12 bases between. The table came from immunoSEQ multiplex PCR; TCRdb's copy has only in-frame clones and leaves some out. The sample has fewer than 30,000 clones, 70% to 80% seen once. Study results and limitations: TCR richness and clonality were higher in tumors than adjacent uninvolved lung. Only two of four nivolumab-treated tumors gained richness and clonality by surgery.

In regard to this clone: Its antigen is still unknown.

The TCR was taken from an adult with non-small cell lung cancer. This sequence joins TRBV5-1 and TRBJ1-1, with a tentative D call TRBD1 (6 bases). The material was tumor tissue, obtained after neoadjuvant nivolumab, alone or with ipilimumab, at or shortly before surgery. CDR3 sequence reads: CASSLSGRGEAFF. Here the CDR3 DNA reads TGCGCCAGCAGCTTGTCCGGCAGGGGAGAAGCTTTCTTT.